The clone carrying this T cell receptor beta chain was detected a few times. The antigen is unknown. This specimen comes from a study of regulatory T cells in long-lasting Graves disease. Broader study findings: Owing to a sample size that was small, accuracy may have been reduced. When disease was persistent, TRBV28, TRBJ1-2 and TRBJ2-5 were the favored segments.

Described time point: newly diagnosed GD, antithyroid drugs for less than 3 months. RNA extracted from PBMCs served as the sequencing template. The source of the patients was an endocrinology department in Xi'an, China. According to the study, TCR beta libraries were built with iRepertoire HTBI primers and CDR3-region Arm-PCR. A single record per CDR3 protein comes from TCRdb applying MiXCR to the multiplex PCR reads. Seen here are approximately 400,000 distinct CDR3 sequences, more than 13% observed once, and the top ten hold about a sixth. The V end was cut by 8 bases, the J end by 3 bases, with 14 bases between. Germline V gene data show CDR1 as WSHSY and CDR2 as SAAADI. This CDR3 is 14 amino acids long. These same records also appear under a second study, on T cells in Graves' hyperthyroidism and ophthalmopathy. From that second work: TCR CDR3 regions were first amplified by RT-PCR with HTBI primers.

Here the sequenced sample was peripheral blood mononuclear cells (PBMCs), taken at new diagnosis, from a patient treated with antithyroid drugs. The chain recombines TRBV10-2 with TRBJ2-1; D possibly corresponds to TRBD2 (5 bases). This TCR was recovered from a young woman with Graves disease. CDR3 loop: CASGVSAVYNEQFF. CDR3 sequence (DNA): TGCGCCAGCGGGGTATCAGCGGTCTACAATGAGCAGTTCTTC.